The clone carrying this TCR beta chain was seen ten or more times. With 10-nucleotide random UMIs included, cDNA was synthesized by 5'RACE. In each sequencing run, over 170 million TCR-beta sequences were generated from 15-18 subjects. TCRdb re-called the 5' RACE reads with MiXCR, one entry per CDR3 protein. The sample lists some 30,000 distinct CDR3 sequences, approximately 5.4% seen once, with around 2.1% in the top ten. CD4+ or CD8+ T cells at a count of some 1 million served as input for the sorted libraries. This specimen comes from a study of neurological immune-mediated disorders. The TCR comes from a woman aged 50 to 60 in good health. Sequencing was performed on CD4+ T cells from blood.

The DNA of the CDR3 is TGCGCCAGCAGCACCCGGGCCAGGGAGAAGACAGATACGCAGTATTTT. It specifies CASSTRAREKTDTQYF. V is TRBV5-1 and J is TRBJ2-3; D is perhaps TRBD1 or TRBD2 (5 bases each). Between the trimmed V and J ends, which lost 4 bases and 3 bases, there was a span of 18 bases. Germline assignment: CDR1 SGHRS and CDR2 YFSETQ. The CDR3 is 16 amino acids.